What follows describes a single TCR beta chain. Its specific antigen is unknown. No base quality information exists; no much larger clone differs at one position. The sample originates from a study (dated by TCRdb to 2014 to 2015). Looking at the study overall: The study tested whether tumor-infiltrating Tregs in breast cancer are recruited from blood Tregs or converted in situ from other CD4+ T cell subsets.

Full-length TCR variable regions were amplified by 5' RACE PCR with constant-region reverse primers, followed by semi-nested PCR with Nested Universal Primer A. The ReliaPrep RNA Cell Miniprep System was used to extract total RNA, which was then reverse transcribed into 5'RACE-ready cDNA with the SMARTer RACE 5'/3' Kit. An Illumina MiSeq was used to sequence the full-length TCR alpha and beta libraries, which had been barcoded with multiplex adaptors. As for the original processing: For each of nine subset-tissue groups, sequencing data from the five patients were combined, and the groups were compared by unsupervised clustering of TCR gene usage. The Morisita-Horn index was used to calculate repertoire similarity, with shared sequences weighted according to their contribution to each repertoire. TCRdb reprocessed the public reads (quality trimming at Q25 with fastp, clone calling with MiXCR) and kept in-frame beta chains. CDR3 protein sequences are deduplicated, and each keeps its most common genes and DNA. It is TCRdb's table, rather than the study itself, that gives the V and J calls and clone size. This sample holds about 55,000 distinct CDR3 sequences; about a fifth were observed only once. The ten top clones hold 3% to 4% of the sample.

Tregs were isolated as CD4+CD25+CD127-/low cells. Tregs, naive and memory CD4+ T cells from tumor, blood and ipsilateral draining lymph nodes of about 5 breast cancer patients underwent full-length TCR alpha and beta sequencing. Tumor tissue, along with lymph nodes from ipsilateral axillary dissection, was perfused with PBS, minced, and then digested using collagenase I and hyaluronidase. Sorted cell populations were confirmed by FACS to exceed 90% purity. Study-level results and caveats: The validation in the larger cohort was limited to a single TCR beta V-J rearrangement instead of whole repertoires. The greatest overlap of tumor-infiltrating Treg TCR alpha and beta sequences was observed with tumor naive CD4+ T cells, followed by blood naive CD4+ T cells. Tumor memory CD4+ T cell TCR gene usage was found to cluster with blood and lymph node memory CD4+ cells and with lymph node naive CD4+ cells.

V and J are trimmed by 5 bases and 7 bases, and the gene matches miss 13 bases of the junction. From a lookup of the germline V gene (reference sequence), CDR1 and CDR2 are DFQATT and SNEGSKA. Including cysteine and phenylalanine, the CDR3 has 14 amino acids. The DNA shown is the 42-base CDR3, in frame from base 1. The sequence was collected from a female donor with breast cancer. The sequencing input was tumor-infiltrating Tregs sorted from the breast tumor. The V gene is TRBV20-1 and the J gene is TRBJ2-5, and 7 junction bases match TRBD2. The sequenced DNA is TGCAGTGCTCTCCGGGCTAGCGGTCTGGGGACCCAGTACTTC. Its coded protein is CSALRASGLGTQYF.